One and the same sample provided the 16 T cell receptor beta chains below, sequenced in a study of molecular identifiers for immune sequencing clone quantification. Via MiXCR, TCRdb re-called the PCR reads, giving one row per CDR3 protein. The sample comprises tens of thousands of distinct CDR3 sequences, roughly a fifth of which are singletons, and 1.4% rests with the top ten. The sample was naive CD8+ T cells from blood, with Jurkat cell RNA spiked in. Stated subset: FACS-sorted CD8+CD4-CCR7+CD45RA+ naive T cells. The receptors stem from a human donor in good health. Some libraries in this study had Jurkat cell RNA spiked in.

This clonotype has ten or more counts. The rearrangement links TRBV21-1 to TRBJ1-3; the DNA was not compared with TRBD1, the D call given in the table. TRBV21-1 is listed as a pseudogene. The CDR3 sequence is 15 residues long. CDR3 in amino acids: CASPGRRGSGNTIYF. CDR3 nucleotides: TGTGCCAGCCCGGGAAGACGAGGGTCTGGAAACACCATATATTTT.

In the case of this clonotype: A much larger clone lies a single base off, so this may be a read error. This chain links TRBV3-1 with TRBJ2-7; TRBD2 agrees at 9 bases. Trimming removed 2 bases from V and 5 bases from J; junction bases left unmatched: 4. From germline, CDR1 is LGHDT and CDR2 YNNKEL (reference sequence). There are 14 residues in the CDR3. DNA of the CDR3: TGTGCCAGCAGCCAAACTCGCGGGAGGGACGAGCAGTACTTC. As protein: CASSQTRGRDEQYF.

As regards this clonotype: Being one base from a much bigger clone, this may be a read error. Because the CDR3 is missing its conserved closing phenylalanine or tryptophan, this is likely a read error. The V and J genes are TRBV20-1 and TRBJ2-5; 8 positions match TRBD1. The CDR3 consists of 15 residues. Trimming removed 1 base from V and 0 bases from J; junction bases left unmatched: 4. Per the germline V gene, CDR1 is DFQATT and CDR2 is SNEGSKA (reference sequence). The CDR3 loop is CSARVTGGNQETQYS. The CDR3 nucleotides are TGCAGTGCTAGAGTTACAGGGGGAAACCAAGAGACCCAGTACTCC.

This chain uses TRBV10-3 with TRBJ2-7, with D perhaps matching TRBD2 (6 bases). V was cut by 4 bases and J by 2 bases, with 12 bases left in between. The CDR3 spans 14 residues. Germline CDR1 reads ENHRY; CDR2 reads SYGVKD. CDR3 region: CAISGVGGAYEQYF. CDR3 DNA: TGTGCCATCAGTGGAGTTGGAGGGGCCTACGAGCAGTACTTC.

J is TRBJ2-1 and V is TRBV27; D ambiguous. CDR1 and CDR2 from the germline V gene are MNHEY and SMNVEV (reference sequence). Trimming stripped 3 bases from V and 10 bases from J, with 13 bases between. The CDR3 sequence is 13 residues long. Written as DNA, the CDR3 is TGTGCCAGCAGTTTGTGGGCAGCAGGAGAGCAGTTCTTC. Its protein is CASSLWAAGEQFF.

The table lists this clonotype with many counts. Here the CDR3 reads CASSYEQVADTQYF. In DNA form, the CDR3 reads TGTGCCAGCAGTTACGAACAGGTTGCAGATACGCAGTATTTT. J is TRBJ2-3 and V is TRBV6-2 or TRBV6-3, with D possibly TRBD1 on 5 matching bases. Trimming cost V 2 bases and J 4 bases, with 10 bases left between them. The CDR3 has 14 residues. Per germline, CDR1 MNHEY and CDR2 SVGEGT.

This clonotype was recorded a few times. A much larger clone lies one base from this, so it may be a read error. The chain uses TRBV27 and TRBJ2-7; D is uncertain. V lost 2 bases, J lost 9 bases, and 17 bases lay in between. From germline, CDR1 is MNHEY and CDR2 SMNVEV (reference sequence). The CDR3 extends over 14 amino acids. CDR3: CASSLKGSSRGQYF. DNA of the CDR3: TGTGCCAGCAGTTTAAAGGGTTCCTCCCGCGGGCAGTACTTC.

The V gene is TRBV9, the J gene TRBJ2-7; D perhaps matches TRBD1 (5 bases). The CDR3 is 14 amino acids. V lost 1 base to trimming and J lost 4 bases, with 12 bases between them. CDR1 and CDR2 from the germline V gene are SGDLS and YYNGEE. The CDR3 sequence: CASSVWGGSYEQYF. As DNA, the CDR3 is TGTGCCAGCAGCGTATGGGGCGGTAGTTACGAGCAGTACTTC.

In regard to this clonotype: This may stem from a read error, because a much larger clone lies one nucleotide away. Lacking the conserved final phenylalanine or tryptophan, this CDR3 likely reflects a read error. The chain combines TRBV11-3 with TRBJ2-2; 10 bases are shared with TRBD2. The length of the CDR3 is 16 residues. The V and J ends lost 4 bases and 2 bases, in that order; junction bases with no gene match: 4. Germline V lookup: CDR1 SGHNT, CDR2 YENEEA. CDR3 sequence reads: CASSSGLAVNTGELFL. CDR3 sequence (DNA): TGTGCCAGCAGCTCAGGACTAGCGGTTAACACCGGGGAGCTGTTTCTT.

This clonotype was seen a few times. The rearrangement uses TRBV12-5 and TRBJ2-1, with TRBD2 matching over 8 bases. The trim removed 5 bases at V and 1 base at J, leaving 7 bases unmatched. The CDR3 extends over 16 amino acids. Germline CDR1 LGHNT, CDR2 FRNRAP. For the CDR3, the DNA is TGTGCTAGTGGTGTCACTAGCGGTTTATCCTACAATGAGCAGTTCTTC. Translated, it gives CASGVTSGLSYNEQFF.

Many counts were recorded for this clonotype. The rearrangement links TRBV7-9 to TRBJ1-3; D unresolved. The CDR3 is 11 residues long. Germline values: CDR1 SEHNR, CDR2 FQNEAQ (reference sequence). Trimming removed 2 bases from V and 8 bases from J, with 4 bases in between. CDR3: CASSLIDTIYF. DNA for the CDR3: TGTGCCAGCAGCTTAATTGACACCATATATTTT.

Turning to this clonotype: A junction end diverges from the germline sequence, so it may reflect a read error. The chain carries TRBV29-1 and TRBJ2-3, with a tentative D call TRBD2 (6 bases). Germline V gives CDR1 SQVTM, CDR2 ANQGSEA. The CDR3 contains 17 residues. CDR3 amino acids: CSVVGVVVGGVWGTRYF. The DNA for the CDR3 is TGCAGCGTTGTAGGGGTCGTGGTGGGAGGTGTATGGGGTACGCGGTATTTT.

The CDR3 nucleotides read TGCGCCAGCAGCCAATACCCGCCCCGGGACAGGGCTTTCTACGAGCAGTACTTC. Translating gives CASSQYPPRDRAFYEQYF. V usage is TRBV5-1 and J usage is TRBJ2-7; 9 bases agree with TRBD1. This CDR3 comprises 18 residues. V was clipped by 4 bases and J by 3 bases; unmatched bases: 17. Per the germline V gene, CDR1 is SGHRS and CDR2 is YFSETQ.

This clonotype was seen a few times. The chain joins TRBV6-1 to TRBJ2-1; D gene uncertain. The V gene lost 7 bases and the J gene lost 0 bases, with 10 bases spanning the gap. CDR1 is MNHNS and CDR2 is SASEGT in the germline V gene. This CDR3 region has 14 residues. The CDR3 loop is CASMSRPSYNEQFF. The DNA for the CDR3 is TGTGCCAGCATGTCCCGTCCCTCCTACAATGAGCAGTTCTTC.

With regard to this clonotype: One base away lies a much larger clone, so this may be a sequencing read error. The CDR3 nucleotides read TGTGCCAGCAGTTTCATGGGACAGGGAGACCCTGAAGCTTTCTTT. Protein: CASSFMGQGDPEAFF. This chain uses TRBV27 with TRBJ1-1; 9 bases agree with TRBD1. The germline V gene encodes CDR1 MNHEY and CDR2 SMNVEV (reference sequence). The CDR3 has 15 amino acids. J was trimmed by 6 bases and V by 3 bases; bases with no gene match: 8.

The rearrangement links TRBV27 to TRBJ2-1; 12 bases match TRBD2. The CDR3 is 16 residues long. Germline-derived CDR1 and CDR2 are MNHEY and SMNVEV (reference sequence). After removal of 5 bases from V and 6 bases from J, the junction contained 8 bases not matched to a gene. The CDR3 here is CASSPKTSGRFNEQFF. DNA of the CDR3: TGTGCCAGCAGTCCCAAGACTAGCGGGAGATTCAATGAGCAGTTCTTC.